A selection of T cell receptor beta chains follows, all from one sample in a study of Tregs in tolerant kidney transplant recipients. Profiling relied on immunoSEQ multiplex PCR, and the TCRdb table lists in-frame clones only, not all of them. This table holds approximately 60,000 clones, more than 70% found once. The material was CD4+ T cells from blood (PBMCs), obtained 6 months after the transplant. The source of these receptors is a human patient who received a combined kidney and bone marrow transplant. Some T cells may be graft donor cells. Both conserved end residues are part of each CDR3. Each record gives: J gene, V gene, clone size, D gene, CDR3 protein. A D gene is named only where the DNA matches it firmly. Clone size is stated in some rows and not others, as once, few, many or a class when expanded.

j_call: TRBJ2-3; v_call: TRBV28; clone_size: NA; d_call: TRBD1; cdr3_aa: CASRKDRGLRTDTQYF
j_call: TRBJ2-2; v_call: TRBV4-1; clone_size: NA; d_call: NA; cdr3_aa: CASSRLGTNTGELFF
j_call: TRBJ1-2; v_call: TRBV11-2; clone_size: NA; d_call: TRBD1; cdr3_aa: CASSLASGGFPRGGYTF
j_call: TRBJ2-3; v_call: TRBV15; clone_size: NA; d_call: NA; cdr3_aa: CATSTLSSTDTQYF
j_call: TRBJ2-7; v_call: TRBV7-2; clone_size: NA; d_call: TRBD1; cdr3_aa: CASSLRVGGSEQYF
j_call: TRBJ1-2; v_call: TRBV7-2; clone_size: NA; d_call: NA; cdr3_aa: CASSSGGDNTF
j_call: TRBJ1-6; v_call: TRBV7-2; clone_size: NA; d_call: NA; cdr3_aa: CASSLPRRDHSPLHF
j_call: TRBJ1-2; v_call: TRBV29-1; clone_size: NA; d_call: NA; cdr3_aa: CSVAVQDLANYGYTF
j_call: TRBJ2-1; v_call: TRBV10-3; clone_size: NA; d_call: NA; cdr3_aa: CASRGPAGTDNEQFF
j_call: TRBJ2-2; v_call: TRBV6-4; clone_size: NA; d_call: TRBD1; cdr3_aa: CASRPGQGKGELFF
j_call: TRBJ2-7; v_call: TRBV14; clone_size: NA; d_call: NA; cdr3_aa: CASSLRTAYEQYF
j_call: TRBJ2-1; v_call: TRBV9; clone_size: NA; d_call: TRBD2; cdr3_aa: CASSDLAGKYEQFF
j_call: TRBJ2-6; v_call: TRBV5-1; clone_size: NA; d_call: NA; cdr3_aa: CASSPMEGNPGANVLTF
j_call: TRBJ2-5; v_call: TRBV9; clone_size: NA; d_call: TRBD2; cdr3_aa: CASSTTSGRKETQYF
j_call: TRBJ1-4; v_call: TRBV29-1; clone_size: NA; d_call: NA; cdr3_aa: CSVVPGGGVGKLFF
j_call: TRBJ2-7; v_call: TRBV29-1; clone_size: NA; d_call: NA; cdr3_aa: CSVRDPIDYEQYF
j_call: TRBJ1-2; v_call: TRBV14; clone_size: NA; d_call: TRBD1; cdr3_aa: CASSLGTATNYGYTF
j_call: TRBJ2-7; v_call: TRBV27; clone_size: few; d_call: TRBD2; cdr3_aa: CASSYKPVSGYEQYF
j_call: TRBJ2-3; v_call: TRBV5-4; clone_size: NA; d_call: NA; cdr3_aa: CASTRVGQGTDTQYF
j_call: TRBJ2-7; v_call: TRBV6-5; clone_size: once; d_call: NA; cdr3_aa: CASRTMFNHEQYF
j_call: TRBJ2-1; v_call: TRBV6-4; clone_size: NA; d_call: TRBD1; cdr3_aa: CASSDHPGTGNEQFF
j_call: TRBJ1-1; v_call: TRBV28; clone_size: NA; d_call: TRBD1; cdr3_aa: CASSRQGGETEAFF
j_call: TRBJ2-5; v_call: TRBV7-2; clone_size: NA; d_call: NA; cdr3_aa: CASSFRGAGPSQETQYF
j_call: TRBJ1-3; v_call: TRBV19; clone_size: NA; d_call: TRBD1; cdr3_aa: CASSAAGTGILSGNTIYF
j_call: TRBJ2-3; v_call: TRBV5-1; clone_size: NA; d_call: NA; cdr3_aa: CASSKGVWGTDTQYF
j_call: TRBJ2-7; v_call: TRBV11-1; clone_size: once; d_call: TRBD2; cdr3_aa: CASSKATGTSASYEQYF
j_call: TRBJ2-3; v_call: TRBV7-3; clone_size: NA; d_call: NA; cdr3_aa: CASSSRGTDTQYF
j_call: TRBJ1-2; v_call: TRBV14; clone_size: once; d_call: NA; cdr3_aa: CASSQDPNRPYGYTF
j_call: TRBJ1-1; v_call: TRBV7-3; clone_size: NA; d_call: NA; cdr3_aa: CASSANARGITEAFF
j_call: TRBJ2-5; v_call: TRBV7-3; clone_size: NA; d_call: TRBD2; cdr3_aa: CASSLDSGGAETQYF
j_call: TRBJ2-5; v_call: TRBV5-1; clone_size: NA; d_call: TRBD2; cdr3_aa: CASSAGASGGEETQYF
j_call: TRBJ1-6; v_call: TRBV4-1; clone_size: NA; d_call: NA; cdr3_aa: CASSQVRGGSPLHF
j_call: TRBJ1-2; v_call: TRBV5-1; clone_size: NA; d_call: TRBD1; cdr3_aa: CASSPDRGNGYTF
j_call: TRBJ2-7; v_call: TRBV4-3; clone_size: once; d_call: NA; cdr3_aa: CASSQGPGEGYEQYF
j_call: TRBJ2-6; v_call: TRBV11-2; clone_size: NA; d_call: TRBD2; cdr3_aa: CASSRGLAGDGANVLTF
j_call: TRBJ2-7; v_call: TRBV7-2; clone_size: NA; d_call: NA; cdr3_aa: CASSLYRDTFSLEQYF
j_call: TRBJ2-7; v_call: TRBV28; clone_size: NA; d_call: NA; cdr3_aa: CASSLLRRGYEQYF
j_call: TRBJ1-1; v_call: TRBV4-3; clone_size: NA; d_call: NA; cdr3_aa: CASSSYTEAFF
j_call: TRBJ2-3; v_call: TRBV27; clone_size: NA; d_call: TRBD2; cdr3_aa: CASSLAGLTTQYF
j_call: TRBJ1-4; v_call: TRBV5-1; clone_size: few; d_call: TRBD1; cdr3_aa: CASSQGQGTTNEKLFF
j_call: TRBJ2-7; v_call: TRBV16; clone_size: NA; d_call: TRBD1; cdr3_aa: CASSFDRARGEQYF
j_call: TRBJ2-1; v_call: TRBV5-1; clone_size: NA; d_call: TRBD2; cdr3_aa: CASSLVGLAGDKVGNEQFF
j_call: TRBJ1-2; v_call: TRBV5-1; clone_size: NA; d_call: TRBD1; cdr3_aa: CASSLGGTGTYGYTF
j_call: TRBJ2-5; v_call: TRBV7-9; clone_size: once; d_call: NA; cdr3_aa: CASSSETQYF
j_call: TRBJ1-2; v_call: TRBV28; clone_size: NA; d_call: NA; cdr3_aa: CASTPRGYGYTF
j_call: TRBJ2-7; v_call: TRBV18; clone_size: once; d_call: NA; cdr3_aa: CASSNGGTSQQYF
j_call: TRBJ2-3; v_call: TRBV30; clone_size: NA; d_call: TRBD1; cdr3_aa: CAWSPLPAGGIIDTQYF
j_call: TRBJ1-6; v_call: TRBV7-3; clone_size: NA; d_call: NA; cdr3_aa: CASSLGGYNSPLHF
j_call: TRBJ2-5; v_call: TRBV5-1; clone_size: NA; d_call: TRBD2; cdr3_aa: CASSHSSSYASGGSSQETQYF
j_call: TRBJ2-4; v_call: TRBV28; clone_size: NA; d_call: TRBD2; cdr3_aa: CASSFGTIAKNIQYF
j_call: TRBJ2-2; v_call: TRBV27; clone_size: NA; d_call: TRBD1; cdr3_aa: CASNTGANTGELFF
j_call: TRBJ2-3; v_call: TRBV5-1; clone_size: NA; d_call: TRBD1; cdr3_aa: CASSEDRVGTDTQYF
j_call: TRBJ2-3; v_call: TRBV30; clone_size: NA; d_call: TRBD2; cdr3_aa: CAWSVQRTSGRADTQYF
j_call: TRBJ2-3; v_call: TRBV9; clone_size: NA; d_call: TRBD1; cdr3_aa: CASSPRTGTSTDTQYF